Here is one T cell receptor (beta chain) with its context. Its antigen is unknown. This may be a read error: a much more frequent sequence differs by one nucleotide. This sample was taken from a study of CD8 T cells in ankylosing spondylitis. Broader study findings: The clones that were linked to disease were reported to be significantly enriched in matched synovial fluid samples from ankylosing spondylitis patients. Peripheral blood samples showed relatively rare disease-linked clones, and these clones were CD8+. Certain motif variants had earlier been reported in reactive arthritis synovial fluid and blood. What appeared characteristic of ankylosing spondylitis blood was a TCR beta motif of eight or nine highly homologous variants.

Each CDR3 protein is one row after TCRdb ran MiXCR on the 5' RACE reads. The data contain fewer than 550,000 distinct CDR3 sequences, roughly 5.3% of them singletons. This CDR3 has 14 amino acids. V gave up 1 base and J gave up 7 bases, with 15 bases separating them. Germline V gene data show CDR1 as SGDLS and CDR2 as YYNGEE. The sample was blood, either unsorted or a sorted T cell fraction (not recorded which). The sequence was obtained from a male donor with ankylosing spondylitis. The J gene is TRBJ2-7, the V gene TRBV9; unclear D gene. The CDR3 nucleotides are TGTGCCAGCAGCGTAATCCGCTTCTCTCGGGAGCAGTACTTC. Its protein product is CASSVIRFSREQYF.